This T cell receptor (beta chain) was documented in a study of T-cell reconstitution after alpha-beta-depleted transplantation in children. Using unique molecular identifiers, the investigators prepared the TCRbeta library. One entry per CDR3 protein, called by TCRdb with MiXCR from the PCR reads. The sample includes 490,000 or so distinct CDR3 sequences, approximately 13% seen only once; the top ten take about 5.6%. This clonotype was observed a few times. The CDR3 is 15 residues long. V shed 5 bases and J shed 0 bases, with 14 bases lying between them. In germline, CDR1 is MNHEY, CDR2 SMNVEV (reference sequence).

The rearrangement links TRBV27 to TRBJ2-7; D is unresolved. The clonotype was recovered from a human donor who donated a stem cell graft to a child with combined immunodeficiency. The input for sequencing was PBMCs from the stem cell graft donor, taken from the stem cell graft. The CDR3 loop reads CASSLSQVYSYEQYF. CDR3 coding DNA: TGTGCCAGCAGTCTCAGTCAGGTTTACTCCTACGAGCAGTACTTC.